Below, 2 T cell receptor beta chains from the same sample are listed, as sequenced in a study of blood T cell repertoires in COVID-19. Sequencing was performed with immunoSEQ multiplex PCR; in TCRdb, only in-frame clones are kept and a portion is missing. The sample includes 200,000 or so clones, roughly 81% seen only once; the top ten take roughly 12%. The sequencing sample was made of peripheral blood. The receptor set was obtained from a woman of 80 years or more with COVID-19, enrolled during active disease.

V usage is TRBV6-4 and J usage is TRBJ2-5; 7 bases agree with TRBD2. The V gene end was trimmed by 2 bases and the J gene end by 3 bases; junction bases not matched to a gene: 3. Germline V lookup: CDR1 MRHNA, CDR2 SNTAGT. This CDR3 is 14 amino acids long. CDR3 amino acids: CASSDGTMKETQYF. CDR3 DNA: TGTGCCAGCAGTGACGGGACTATGAAAGAGACCCAGTACTTC.

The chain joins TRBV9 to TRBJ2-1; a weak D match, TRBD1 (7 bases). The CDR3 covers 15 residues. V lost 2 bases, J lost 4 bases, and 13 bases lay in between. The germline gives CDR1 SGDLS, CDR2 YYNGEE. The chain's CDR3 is CASSVGAGGYNEQFF. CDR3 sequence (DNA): TGTGCCAGCAGCGTCGGGGCAGGGGGGTACAATGAGCAGTTCTTC.